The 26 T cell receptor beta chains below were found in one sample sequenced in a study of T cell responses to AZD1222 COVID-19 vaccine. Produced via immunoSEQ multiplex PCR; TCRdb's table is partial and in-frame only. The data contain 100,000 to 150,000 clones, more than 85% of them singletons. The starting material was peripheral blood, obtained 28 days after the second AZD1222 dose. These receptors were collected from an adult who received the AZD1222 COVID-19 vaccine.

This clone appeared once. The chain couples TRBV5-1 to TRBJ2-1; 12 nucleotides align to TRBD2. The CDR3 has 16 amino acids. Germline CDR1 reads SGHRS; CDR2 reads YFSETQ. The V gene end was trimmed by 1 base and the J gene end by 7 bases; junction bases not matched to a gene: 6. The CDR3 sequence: CASSLTPGTSGNEQFF. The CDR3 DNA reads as TGCGCCAGCAGCTTGACCCCCGGGACTAGCGGGAATGAGCAGTTCTTC.

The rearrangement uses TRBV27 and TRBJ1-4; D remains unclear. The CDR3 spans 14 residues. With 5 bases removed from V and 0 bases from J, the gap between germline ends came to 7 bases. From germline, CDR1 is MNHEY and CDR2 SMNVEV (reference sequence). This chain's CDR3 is CASSAIATNEKLFF. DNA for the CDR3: TGTGCCAGCAGTGCTATTGCAACTAATGAAAAACTGTTTTTT. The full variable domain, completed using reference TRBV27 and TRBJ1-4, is EAQVTQNPRYLITVTGKKLTVTCSQNMNHEYMSWYRQDPGLGLRQIYYSMNVEVTDKGDVPEGYKVSRKEKRNFPLILESPSPNQTSLYFCASSAIATNEKLFFGSGTQLSVL.

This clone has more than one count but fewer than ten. The CDR3 coding sequence is TGTGCCACCAGCAGGGGTGGACGTTGGGGAAATGAGCAGTTCTTC. Protein product: CATSRGGRWGNEQFF. The chain combines TRBV15 with TRBJ2-1, with no clear D. Trimming shortened V by 3 bases and J by 7 bases, and 16 bases separated the two germline ends. CDR3 length equals 15 residues. The germline V gene has CDR1 LNHNV and CDR2 YYDKDF (reference sequence).

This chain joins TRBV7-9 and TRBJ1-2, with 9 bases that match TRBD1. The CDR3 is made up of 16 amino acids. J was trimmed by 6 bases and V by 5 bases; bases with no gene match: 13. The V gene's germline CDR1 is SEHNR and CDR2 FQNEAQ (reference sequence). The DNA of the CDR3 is TGTGCCAGCAGCGCAGGGACAGGGAGGAGGAAGGATGGCTACACCTTC. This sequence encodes CASSAGTGRRKDGYTF.

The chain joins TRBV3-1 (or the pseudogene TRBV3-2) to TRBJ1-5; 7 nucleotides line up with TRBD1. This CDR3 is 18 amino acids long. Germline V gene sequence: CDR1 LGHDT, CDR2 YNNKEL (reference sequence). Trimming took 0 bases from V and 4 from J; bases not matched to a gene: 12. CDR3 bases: TGTGCCAGCAGCCAAGATCGGGGAGGGGGCGAGAGAAATCAGCCCCAGCATTTT. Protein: CASSQDRGGGERNQPQHF.

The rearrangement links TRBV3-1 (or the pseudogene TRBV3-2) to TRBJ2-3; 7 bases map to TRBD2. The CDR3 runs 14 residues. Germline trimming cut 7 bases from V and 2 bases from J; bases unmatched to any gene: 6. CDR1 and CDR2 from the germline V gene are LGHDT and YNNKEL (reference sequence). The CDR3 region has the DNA TGTGCCAGCAAGCTAGCGGAATACACAGATACGCAGTATTTT. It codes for CASKLAEYTDTQYF.

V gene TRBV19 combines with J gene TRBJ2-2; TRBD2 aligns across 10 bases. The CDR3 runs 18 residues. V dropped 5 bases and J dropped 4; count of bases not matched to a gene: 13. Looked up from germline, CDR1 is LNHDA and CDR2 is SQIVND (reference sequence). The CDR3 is CASSARRSGRGFTGELFF. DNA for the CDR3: TGTGCCAGTAGTGCTAGACGGAGCGGGAGGGGGTTCACCGGGGAGCTGTTTTTT.

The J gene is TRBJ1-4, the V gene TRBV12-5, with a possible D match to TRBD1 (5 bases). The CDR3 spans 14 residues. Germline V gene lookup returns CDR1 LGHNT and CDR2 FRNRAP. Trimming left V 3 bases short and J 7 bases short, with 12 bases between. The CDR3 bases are TGTGCTAGTGGTTTAAGGCAGGGAGGTGAAAAACTGTTTTTT. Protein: CASGLRQGGEKLFF.

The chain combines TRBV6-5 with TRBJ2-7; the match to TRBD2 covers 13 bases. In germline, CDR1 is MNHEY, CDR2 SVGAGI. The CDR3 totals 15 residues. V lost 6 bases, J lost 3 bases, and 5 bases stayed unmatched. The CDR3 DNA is TGTGCCAGCAGCCGACTAGCGGGGGGTTACTACGAGCAGTACTTC. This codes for CASSRLAGGYYEQYF.

The CDR3 sequence is CASSEALLGVDQPQHF. CDR3 DNA sequence: TGTGCCAGCAGTGAAGCGCTTCTAGGGGTAGATCAGCCCCAGCATTTT. The V gene is TRBV6-1, the J gene TRBJ1-5; a possible D gene is TRBD1 (5 bases). This CDR3 has 16 residues. Trimming shortened V by 0 bases and J by 5 bases, and 14 bases separated the two germline ends. Germline values: CDR1 MNHNS, CDR2 SASEGT.

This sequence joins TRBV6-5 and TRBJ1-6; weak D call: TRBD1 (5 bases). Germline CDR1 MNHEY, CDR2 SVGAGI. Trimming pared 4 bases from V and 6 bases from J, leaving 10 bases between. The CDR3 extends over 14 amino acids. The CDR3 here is CASSSGTANSPLHF. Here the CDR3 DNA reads TGTGCCAGCAGTTCCGGGACGGCTAATTCACCCCTCCACTTT.

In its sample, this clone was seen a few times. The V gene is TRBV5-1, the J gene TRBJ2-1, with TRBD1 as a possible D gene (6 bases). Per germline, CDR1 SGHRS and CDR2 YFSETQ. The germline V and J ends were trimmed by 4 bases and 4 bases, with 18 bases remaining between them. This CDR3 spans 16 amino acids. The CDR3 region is CASSPGDRKGYNEQFF. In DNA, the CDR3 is TGCGCCAGCAGCCCCGGCGACAGGAAAGGGTACAATGAGCAGTTCTTC.

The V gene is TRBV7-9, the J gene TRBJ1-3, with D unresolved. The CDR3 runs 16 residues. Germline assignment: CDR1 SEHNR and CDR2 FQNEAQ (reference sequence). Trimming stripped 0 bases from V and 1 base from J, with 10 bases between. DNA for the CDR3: TGTGCCAGCAGCTTAGCGTGGGGAAGGTCTGGAAACACCATATATTTT. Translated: CASSLAWGRSGNTIYF.

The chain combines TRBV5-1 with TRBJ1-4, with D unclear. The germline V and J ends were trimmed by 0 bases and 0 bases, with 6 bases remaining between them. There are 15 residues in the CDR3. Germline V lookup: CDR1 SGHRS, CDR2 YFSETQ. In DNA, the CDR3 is TGCGCCAGCAGCTTGGCAACGGCAACTAATGAAAAACTGTTTTTT. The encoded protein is CASSLATATNEKLFF. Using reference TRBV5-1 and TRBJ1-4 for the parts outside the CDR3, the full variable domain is KAGVTQTPRYLIKTRGQQVTLSCSPISGHRSVSWYQQTPGQGLQFLFEYFSETQRNKGNFPGRFSGRQFSNSRSEMNVSTLELGDSALYLCASSLATATNEKLFFGSGTQLSVL.

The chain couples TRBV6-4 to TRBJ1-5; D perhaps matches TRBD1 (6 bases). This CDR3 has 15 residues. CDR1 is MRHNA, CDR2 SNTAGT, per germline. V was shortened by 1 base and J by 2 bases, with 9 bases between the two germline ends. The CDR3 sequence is CASSDWGRRNQPQHF. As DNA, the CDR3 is TGTGCCAGCAGTGACTGGGGGCGGCGCAATCAGCCCCAGCATTTT.

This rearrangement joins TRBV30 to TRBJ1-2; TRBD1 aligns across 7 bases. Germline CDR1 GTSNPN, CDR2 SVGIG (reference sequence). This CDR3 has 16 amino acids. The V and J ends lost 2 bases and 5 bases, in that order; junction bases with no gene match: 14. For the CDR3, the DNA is TGTGCCTGGAGTCCCATAGGACAGGACTGGCTATATGGCTACACCTTC. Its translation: CAWSPIGQDWLYGYTF.

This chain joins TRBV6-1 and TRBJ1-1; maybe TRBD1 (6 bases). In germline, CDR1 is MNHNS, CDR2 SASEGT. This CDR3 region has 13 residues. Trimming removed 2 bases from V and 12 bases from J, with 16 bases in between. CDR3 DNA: TGTGCCAGCAGTGAACTCGGGGGCGGTATGACTTTCTTT. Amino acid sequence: CASSELGGGMTFF.

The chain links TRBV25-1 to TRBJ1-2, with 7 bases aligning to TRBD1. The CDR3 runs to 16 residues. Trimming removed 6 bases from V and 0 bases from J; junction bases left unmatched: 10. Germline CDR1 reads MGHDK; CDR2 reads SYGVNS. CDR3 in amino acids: CASSPLTGTANYGYTF. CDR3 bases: TGTGCCAGCAGCCCTTTAACCGGGACAGCTAACTATGGCTACACCTTC.

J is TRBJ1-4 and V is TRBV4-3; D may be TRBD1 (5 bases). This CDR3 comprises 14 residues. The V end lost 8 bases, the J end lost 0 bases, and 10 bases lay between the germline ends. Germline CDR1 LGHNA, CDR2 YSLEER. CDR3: CASGGAATNEKLFF. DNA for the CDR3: TGCGCCAGCGGGGGAGCGGCAACTAATGAAAAACTGTTTTTT.

The CDR3 sequence is CASSEYAAWTGNYGYTF. In nucleotides, the CDR3 is TGTGCCAGCAGTGAATATGCCGCCTGGACAGGGAACTATGGCTACACCTTC. The chain carries TRBV25-1 and TRBJ1-2; TRBD1 agrees at 8 bases. V gave up 0 bases and J gave up 2 bases; unmatched junction bases: 8. This CDR3 contains 17 residues. Germline lookup yields CDR1 MGHDK and CDR2 SYGVNS.

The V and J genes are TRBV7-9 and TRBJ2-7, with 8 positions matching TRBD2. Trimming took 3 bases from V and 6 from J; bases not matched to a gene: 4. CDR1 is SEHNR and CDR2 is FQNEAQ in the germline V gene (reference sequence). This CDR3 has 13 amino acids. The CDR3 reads CASSLGTSGEQYV. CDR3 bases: TGTGCCAGCAGCTTGGGGACTAGTGGCGAGCAGTACGTC.

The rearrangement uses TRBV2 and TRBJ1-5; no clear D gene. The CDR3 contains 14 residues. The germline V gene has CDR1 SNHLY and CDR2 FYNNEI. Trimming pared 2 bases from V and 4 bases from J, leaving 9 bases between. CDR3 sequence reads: CASSEMAGNQPQHF. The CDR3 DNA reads TGTGCCAGCAGTGAAATGGCCGGTAATCAGCCCCAGCATTTT.

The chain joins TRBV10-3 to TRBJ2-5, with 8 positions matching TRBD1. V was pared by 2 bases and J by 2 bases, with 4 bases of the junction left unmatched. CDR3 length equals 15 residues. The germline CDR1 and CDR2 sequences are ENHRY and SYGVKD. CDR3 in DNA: TGTGCCATCAGTGAGGGGGACAGGATACAAGAGACCCAGTACTTC. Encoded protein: CAISEGDRIQETQYF.

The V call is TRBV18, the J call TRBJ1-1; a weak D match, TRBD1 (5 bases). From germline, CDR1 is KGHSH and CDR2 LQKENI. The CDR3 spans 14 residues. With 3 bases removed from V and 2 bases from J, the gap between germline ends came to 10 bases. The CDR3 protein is CASSPKTGNTEAFF. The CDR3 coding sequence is TGTGCCAGCTCACCCAAAACAGGAAACACTGAAGCTTTCTTT.

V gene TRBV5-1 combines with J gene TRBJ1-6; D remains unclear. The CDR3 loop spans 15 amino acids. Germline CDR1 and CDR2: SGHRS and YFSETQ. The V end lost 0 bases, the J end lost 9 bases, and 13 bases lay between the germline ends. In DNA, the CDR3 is TGCGCCAGCAGCTTGGGGCCGGGTACGGGTTCACCCCTCCACTTT. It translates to CASSLGPGTGSPLHF.

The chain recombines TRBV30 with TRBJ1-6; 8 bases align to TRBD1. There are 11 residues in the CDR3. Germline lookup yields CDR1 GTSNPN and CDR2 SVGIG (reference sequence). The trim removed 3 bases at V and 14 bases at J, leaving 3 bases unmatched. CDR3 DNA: TGTGCCTGGAGAGGGACAGGCACCCTCCACTTT. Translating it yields CAWRGTGTLHF.